These 20 T cell receptor beta chains originate from one sample sequenced in a study of vaccination effects on CD4 cells after COVID-19. No cognate antigen is known for these TCRs. With 10 days of culture completed, CD4+ T cells were isolated. Data came from immunoSEQ multiplex PCR; TCRdb stores just in-frame clones and leaves some out. The table has some 63,000 clones, just over 70% seen once. The specimen was CD4+ T cells from PBMCs cultured without peptide, collected before COVID-19 vaccination. The receptors stem from a human donor who had a prior SARS-CoV-2 infection.

V and J are TRBV5-4 and TRBJ2-3, with TRBD2 as a possible D gene (5 bases). CDR3 length: 15 residues. Germline CDR1 reads SGHNT; CDR2 reads YYREEE (reference sequence). Between the trimmed V and J ends, which lost 0 bases and 4 bases, there was a span of 12 bases. The CDR3 here is CASSLGGPVSDTQYF. Written as DNA, the CDR3 is TGTGCCAGCAGCTTGGGAGGGCCCGTGTCAGATACGCAGTATTTT.

Worth noting for this clone: The same CDR3 is also encoded by other DNA sequences in this sample. The chain is built from TRBV7-3 and TRBJ2-5; D gene uncertain. Per the germline V gene, CDR1 is SGHTA and CDR2 is FQGTGA. The CDR3 has 13 residues. The V gene lost 1 base and the J gene lost 4 bases, with 7 bases spanning the gap. The CDR3 DNA reads TGTGCCAGCAGCTTAAGCCTGGGAGAGACCCAGTACTTC. The encoded protein is CASSLSLGETQYF.

The rearrangement joins TRBV28 to TRBJ2-5, with 8 bases aligning to TRBD1. Looked up from germline, CDR1 is MDHEN and CDR2 is SYDVKM. The V segment lost 5 bases and the J segment 5 bases; nucleotides outside the gene matches: 7. The CDR3 spans 14 residues. The CDR3 region is CASSEPGGEETQYF. The DNA of the CDR3 is TGTGCCAGCAGTGAACCAGGGGGCGAGGAGACCCAGTACTTC.

The chain combines TRBV6-6 with TRBJ2-7; maybe TRBD2 (5 bases). There are 11 residues in the CDR3. V was cut by 8 bases and J by 4 bases, with 9 bases left in between. Per germline, CDR1 MNHNY and CDR2 SVGAGI (reference sequence). CDR3 DNA: TGTGCCAGCGAGGGTTATTACGAGCAGTACTTC. Protein product: CASEGYYEQYF.

This clone was found once. V and J are TRBV2 and TRBJ1-1; D is ambiguous. This CDR3 region has 14 residues. CDR1 SNHLY and CDR2 FYNNEI come from the germline V gene. Between the trimmed V and J ends, which lost 6 bases and 3 bases, there was a span of 14 bases. The CDR3 spells CASRRRLFDTEAFF. The CDR3 nucleotides are TGTGCCAGCAGGAGGAGACTCTTTGACACTGAAGCTTTCTTT.

The chain combines TRBV11-3 with TRBJ1-2, with a tentative D call TRBD1 (5 bases). CDR1 and CDR2 (germline): SGHNT, YENEEA. V gave up 5 bases and J gave up 0 bases, with 10 bases separating them. The CDR3 has 14 residues. The CDR3 here is CASSLGPTNYGYTF. CDR3 nucleotides: TGTGCCAGCAGCCTGGGACCGACTAACTATGGCTACACCTTC.

This clone was counted between two and nine times. J is TRBJ2-7 and V is TRBV2, with TRBD2 as a possible D gene (6 bases). Germline assignment: CDR1 SNHLY and CDR2 FYNNEI. The CDR3 extends over 15 amino acids. V was pared by 11 bases and J by 6 bases, with 26 bases between. CDR3 nucleotide sequence: TGTGCCTCCCAGCAGGAGGCGGGGCAGGGAGGCGAGCAGTACTTC. It specifies CASQQEAGQGGEQYF.

The chain recombines TRBV27 with TRBJ2-7; D may be TRBD2 (6 bases). The CDR3 runs 16 residues. Germline CDR1 is MNHEY and CDR2 is SMNVEV (reference sequence). The ends were cut back, 0 bases at V and 0 bases at J, with 12 bases in the middle. This CDR3 reads CASSLSSGAISYEQYF. The CDR3 DNA sequence: TGTGCCAGCAGTTTATCATCGGGAGCTATCTCCTACGAGCAGTACTTC.

A word on this clone: The junction shows a germline mismatch at one end, possibly a read error. The rearrangement joins TRBV7-7 to TRBJ2-5, with D perhaps matching TRBD1 (5 bases). The CDR3 has 15 amino acids. Germline CDR1 is SSHAT and CDR2 is FNYEAQ (reference sequence). The CDR3 here is CASSAGPQGQETQYF. CDR3 nucleotides: TGTGCTAGCAGCGCCGGGCCCCAGGGACAAGAGACCCAGTACTTC.

The rearrangement links TRBV21-1 to TRBJ2-3; the tabulated D call, TRBD1, remains unverified against the DNA. TRBV21-1 is given as a pseudogene. This CDR3 has 14 residues. CDR3 sequence reads: CASGNRPCTDTQYF. CDR3 in DNA: TGTGCCAGTGGAAACAGGCCCTGCACAGATACGCAGTATTTT.

The chain links TRBV5-4 to TRBJ2-5; 13 bases are shared with TRBD2. The germline gives CDR1 SGHNT, CDR2 YYREEE (reference sequence). With 0 bases clipped from V and 3 bases from J, the junction kept 2 bases outside the gene matches. The CDR3 is 16 residues long. CDR3 sequence: CASSLAGLAGKETQYF. The CDR3 coding sequence is TGTGCCAGCAGCTTGGCGGGACTAGCGGGGAAAGAGACCCAGTACTTC.

The chain links TRBV19 to TRBJ1-2; possibly TRBD1 for D (5 bases). V was pared by 3 bases and J by 5 bases, with 10 bases between. The CDR3 has 13 amino acids. From germline, CDR1 is LNHDA and CDR2 SQIVND (reference sequence). CDR3: CASSMGGRYGYTF. DNA of the CDR3: TGTGCCAGTAGTATGGGGGGACGGTATGGCTACACCTTC.

The rearrangement uses TRBV15 and TRBJ2-2; D might be TRBD1 (7 bases). The germline V and J ends were trimmed by 4 bases and 6 bases, with 18 bases remaining between them. Germline V gene sequence: CDR1 LNHNV, CDR2 YYDKDF (reference sequence). The CDR3 runs to 16 residues. The CDR3 DNA reads as TGTGCCACCAGCATCTCTTGGGCAGGGGGGTCCGGGGAGCTGTTTTTT. It specifies CATSISWAGGSGELFF.

J is TRBJ2-7 and V is TRBV13; TRBD2 aligns across 9 bases. V was clipped by 6 bases and J by 2 bases; unmatched bases: 11. The CDR3 is 16 residues long. Germline loops: CDR1 PRHDT, CDR2 FYEKMQ (reference sequence). The CDR3 DNA reads as TGTGCCAGCAGAAGGGGTAGCGGGAGCCAAACCTACGAGCAGTACTTC. It codes for CASRRGSGSQTYEQYF.

V usage is TRBV5-1 and J usage is TRBJ1-1; D gene ambiguous. CDR1 and CDR2 (germline): SGHRS, YFSETQ. Trimming removed 6 bases from V and 4 bases from J, with 19 bases in between. The CDR3 loop spans 15 amino acids. The CDR3 spells CASTLRGESGTEAFF. DNA of the CDR3: TGCGCCAGCACCCTAAGAGGTGAGTCAGGCACTGAAGCTTTCTTT. Looking up the rest from reference TRBV5-1 and TRBJ1-1 gives the full variable domain: KAGVTQTPRYLIKTRGQQVTLSCSPISGHRSVSWYQQTPGQGLQFLFEYFSETQRNKGNFPGRFSGRQFSNSRSEMNVSTLELGDSALYLCASTLRGESGTEAFFGQGTRLTVV.

The count of this clone is one. The chain couples TRBV2 to TRBJ1-2; D uncertain. The CDR3 consists of 13 residues. The germline V gene encodes CDR1 SNHLY and CDR2 FYNNEI. Trimming removed 4 bases from V and 4 bases from J, with 10 bases in between. The DNA of the CDR3 is TGTGCCAGCAGTGTCCAGGTTGGCTATGGCTACACCTTC. It encodes CASSVQVGYGYTF.

This chain connects TRBV5-5 to TRBJ1-1; no reliable D call. CDR1 is SGHKS and CDR2 is YYEKEE in the germline V gene (reference sequence). This CDR3 contains 13 residues. Trimming took 1 base from V and 1 from J, leaving 5 bases between them. The CDR3 DNA is TGTGCCAGCAGCTTGCGGGCGAACACTGAAGCTTTCTTT. Translated, it gives CASSLRANTEAFF.

The chain has TRBV18 and TRBJ2-5; 8 bases are shared with TRBD1. Germline CDR1 and CDR2: KGHSH and LQKENI. V was pared by 7 bases and J by 2 bases, with 3 bases of the junction left unmatched. The CDR3 sequence is 13 residues long. In nucleotides, the CDR3 is TGTGCCAGCTTCCGGGACAGGCAAGAGACCCAGTACTTC. Translating gives CASFRDRQETQYF.

The gene calls are TRBV7-2 and TRBJ2-7; 9 bases line up with TRBD2. Germline lookup yields CDR1 SGHTA and CDR2 FQGNSA. The CDR3 has 15 amino acids. Trimming removed 5 bases from V and 2 bases from J; junction bases left unmatched: 7. CDR3 sequence: CASSEPSGAPYEQYF. The CDR3 DNA sequence: TGTGCCAGCAGCGAACCTAGCGGGGCCCCCTACGAGCAGTACTTC. The full variable domain, its missing parts supplied by reference TRBV7-2 and TRBJ2-7, is GAGVSQSPSNKVTEKGKDVELRCDPISGHTALYWYRQSLGQGLEFLIYFQGNSAPDKSGLPSDRFSAERTGGSVSTLTIQRTQQEDSAVYLCASSEPSGAPYEQYFGPGTRLTVT.

The gene calls are TRBV7-9 and TRBJ2-7, with 8 bases that match TRBD2. The germline gives CDR1 SEHNR, CDR2 FQNEAQ (reference sequence). The V and J ends lost 8 bases and 1 base, in that order; junction bases with no gene match: 7. The CDR3 consists of 14 residues. CDR3 DNA: TGTGCCAGCGGCAAACTAGCGGAGTCCTACGAGCAGTACTTC. Its protein product is CASGKLAESYEQYF.